The 9 T cell receptor beta chains given below trace back to one sample, sequenced in a study of blood T cell repertoires in COVID-19 (dated by TCRdb to 2018 to 2020). Library creation used the immunoSEQ multiplex PCR assay. This immuneACCESS table, as held by TCRdb, lists in-frame sequences with V and J called but not all clones. Of the missing ones, under half trace to an unresolved V gene in checked studies; the others have no known cause. The sample data list 400,000 to 450,000 clones, and roughly nine tenths of these were observed just once. The ten most abundant clones make up 0.95% to 1.2% of the sample. The sequencing input was PBMCs or T cells enriched from blood (not recorded which). The source of these receptors is a man aged 25-40 years who had recovered from COVID-19.

Here the CDR3 reads CATARLSQETQYF. CDR3 sequence (DNA): TGTGCCACCGCTCGACTGTCACAAGAGACCCAGTACTTC. V is TRBV7-2 and J is TRBJ2-5, with no clear D. V shed 10 bases and J shed 2 bases, with 14 bases lying between them. CDR1 SGHTA and CDR2 FQGNSA come from the germline V gene. This CDR3 comprises 13 residues.

The chain joins TRBV15 to TRBJ1-5; possibly TRBD1 for D (5 bases). Per germline, CDR1 LNHNV and CDR2 YYDKDF (reference sequence). V was trimmed by 2 bases and J by 2 bases, leaving 13 bases between them. The CDR3 sequence is 16 residues long. CDR3 region: CATSRFQGMGNQPQHF. The CDR3 nucleotides read TGTGCCACCAGCAGATTTCAGGGTATGGGCAATCAGCCCCAGCATTTT.

V is TRBV28 and J is TRBJ2-7; 11 bases line up with TRBD2. The germline V gene encodes CDR1 MDHEN and CDR2 SYDVKM. Unmatched junction bases numbered 7, after V lost 2 bases and J lost 4 bases. This CDR3 comprises 16 residues. CDR3 residues: CASSLVTSGSFYEQYF. The CDR3 coding sequence is TGTGCCAGCAGTTTAGTCACTAGCGGGAGTTTTTACGAGCAGTACTTC.

The chain has TRBV11-2 and TRBJ1-1, with D possibly TRBD1 on 6 matching bases. The CDR3 has 13 amino acids. The V and J ends lost 8 bases and 2 bases respectively, with 12 bases between them. Germline CDR1 reads SGHAT; CDR2 reads FQNNGV. CDR3 DNA: TGTGCCAGCGGTGGACAGTCCAACACTGAAGCTTTCTTT. Its translation is CASGGQSNTEAFF.

CDR3 nucleotide sequence: TGTGCCAGTAGTCGACAGGCGTCTGAAGCTTTCTTT. This encodes CASSRQASEAFF. The gene calls are TRBV19 and TRBJ1-1; maybe TRBD1 (6 bases). This CDR3 spans 12 amino acids. Looked up from germline, CDR1 is LNHDA and CDR2 is SQIVND (reference sequence). V shed 5 bases and J shed 6 bases, with 10 bases lying between them.

This chain uses TRBV3-1 (or the pseudogene TRBV3-2) with TRBJ1-2, with 9 bases fitting TRBD1. CDR3 size: 14 residues. Germline V lookup: CDR1 LGHDT, CDR2 YNNKEL (reference sequence). The J segment lost 12 bases and the V segment lost 2 bases, leaving 10 bases of the junction unmatched. The CDR3 spells CASSQQSGRTGDTF. CDR3 bases: TGTGCCAGCAGCCAACAATCAGGCAGGACAGGGGACACCTTC.

This clone was counted only a few times. The V call is TRBV27, the J call TRBJ1-3; 7 bases fit TRBD1. Germline CDR1 MNHEY, CDR2 SMNVEV (reference sequence). J was trimmed by 0 bases and V by 6 bases; bases with no gene match: 5. This CDR3 comprises 15 residues. For the CDR3, the DNA is TGTGCCAGCAGCCGACAGGGAGTCTCTGGAAACACCATATATTTT. This encodes CASSRQGVSGNTIYF.

This chain connects TRBV4-2 to TRBJ2-5, with a weak D call TRBD2 (6 bases). The CDR3 covers 14 residues. CDR1 and CDR2 (germline): LGHNA, YNFKEQ. Trimming took off 1 base at V and 4 bases at J, with 10 bases between the two ends. The CDR3 protein is CASSQVGGLETQYF. The CDR3 bases are TGTGCCAGCAGCCAAGTGGGGGGATTAGAGACCCAGTACTTC.

The chain employs TRBV7-9 and TRBJ2-7; TRBD2 matches at 11 bases. This CDR3 has 16 residues. The trim removed 4 bases at V and 1 base at J, leaving 6 bases unmatched. Germline assignment: CDR1 SEHNR and CDR2 FQNEAQ (reference sequence). CDR3 coding DNA: TGTGCCAGCAGCTCCGGGACTAGCGGAAGATCCTACGAGCAGTACTTC. Protein: CASSSGTSGRSYEQYF.